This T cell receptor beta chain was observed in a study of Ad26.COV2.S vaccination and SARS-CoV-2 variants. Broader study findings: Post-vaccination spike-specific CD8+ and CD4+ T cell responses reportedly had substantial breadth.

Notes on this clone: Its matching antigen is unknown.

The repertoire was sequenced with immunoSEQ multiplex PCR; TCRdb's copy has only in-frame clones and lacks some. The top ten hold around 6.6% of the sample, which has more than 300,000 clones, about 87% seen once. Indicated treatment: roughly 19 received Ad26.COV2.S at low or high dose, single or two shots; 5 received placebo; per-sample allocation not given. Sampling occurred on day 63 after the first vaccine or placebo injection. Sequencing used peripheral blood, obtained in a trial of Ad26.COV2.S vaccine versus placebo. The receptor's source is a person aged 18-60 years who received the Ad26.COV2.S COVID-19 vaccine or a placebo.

The CDR3, as DNA: TGTGCCAGCAGTCTAGCGGGAGGAAACGAGCAGTACTTC. Protein product: CASSLAGGNEQYF. The rearrangement joins TRBV2 to TRBJ2-7, with 11 bases matching TRBD2. Germline V lookup: CDR1 SNHLY, CDR2 FYNNEI. Trimming cost V 5 bases and J 5 bases; bases outside gene matches: 2. The CDR3 runs 13 residues.